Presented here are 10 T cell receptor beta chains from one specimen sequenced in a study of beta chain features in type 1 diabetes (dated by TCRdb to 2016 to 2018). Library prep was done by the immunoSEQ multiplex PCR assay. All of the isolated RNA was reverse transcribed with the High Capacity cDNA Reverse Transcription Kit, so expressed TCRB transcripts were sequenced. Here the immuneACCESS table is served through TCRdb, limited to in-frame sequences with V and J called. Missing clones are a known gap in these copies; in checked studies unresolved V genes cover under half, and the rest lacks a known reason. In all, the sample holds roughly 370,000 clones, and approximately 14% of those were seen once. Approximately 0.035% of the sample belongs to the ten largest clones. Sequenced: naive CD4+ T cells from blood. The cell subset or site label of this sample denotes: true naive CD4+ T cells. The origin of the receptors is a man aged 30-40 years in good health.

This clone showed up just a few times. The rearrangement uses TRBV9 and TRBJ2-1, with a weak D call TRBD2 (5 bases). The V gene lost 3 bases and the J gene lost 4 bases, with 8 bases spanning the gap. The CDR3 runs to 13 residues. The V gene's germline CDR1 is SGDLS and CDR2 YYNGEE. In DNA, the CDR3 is TGTGCCAGCAGCGGTAGCGTGTACAATGAGCAGTTCTTC. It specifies CASSGSVYNEQFF.

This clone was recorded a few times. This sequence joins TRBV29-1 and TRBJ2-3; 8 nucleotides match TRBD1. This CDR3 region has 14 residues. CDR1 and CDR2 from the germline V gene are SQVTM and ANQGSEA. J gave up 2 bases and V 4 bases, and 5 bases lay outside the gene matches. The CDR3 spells CSVARTGPTDTQYF. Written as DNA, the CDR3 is TGCAGCGTTGCCAGGACAGGGCCCACAGATACGCAGTATTTT.

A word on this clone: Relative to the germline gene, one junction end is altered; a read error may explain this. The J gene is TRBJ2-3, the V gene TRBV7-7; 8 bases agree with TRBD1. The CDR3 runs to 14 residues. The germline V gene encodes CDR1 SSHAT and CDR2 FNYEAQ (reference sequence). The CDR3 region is CASSLDRGSDTQYF. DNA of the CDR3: TGTGCTAGCAGCTTAGACAGGGGATCAGATACGCAGTATTTT.

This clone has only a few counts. The CDR3 DNA reads as TGTGCCAGCAGCGCGCTAGCGGGAGTCGCAGATACGCAGTATTTT. This encodes CASSALAGVADTQYF. This chain connects TRBV7-2 to TRBJ2-3, with TRBD2 matching 10 bases. The ends lost 5 bases at V and 4 bases at J; junction bases unmatched: 6. There are 15 residues in the CDR3. From germline, CDR1 is SGHTA and CDR2 FQGNSA.

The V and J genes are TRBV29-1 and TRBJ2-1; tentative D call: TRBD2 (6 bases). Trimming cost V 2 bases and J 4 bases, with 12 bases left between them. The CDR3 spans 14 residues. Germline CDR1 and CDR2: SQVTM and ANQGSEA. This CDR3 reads CSVEPLGGYNEQFF. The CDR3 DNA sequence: TGCAGCGTTGAACCCCTAGGAGGGTACAATGAGCAGTTCTTC.

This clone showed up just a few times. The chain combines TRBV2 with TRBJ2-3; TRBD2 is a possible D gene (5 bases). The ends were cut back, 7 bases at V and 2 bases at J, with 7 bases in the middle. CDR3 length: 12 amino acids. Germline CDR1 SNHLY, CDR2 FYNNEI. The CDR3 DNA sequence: TGTGCCAGCACGGGGTTCACAGATACGCAGTATTTT. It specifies CASTGFTDTQYF.

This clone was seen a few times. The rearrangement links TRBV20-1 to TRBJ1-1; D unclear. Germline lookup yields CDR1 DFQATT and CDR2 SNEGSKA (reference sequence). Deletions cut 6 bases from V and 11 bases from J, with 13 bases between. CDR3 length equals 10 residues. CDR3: CSARTEVAFF. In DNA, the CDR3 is TGCAGTGCCCGTACGGAGGTGGCTTTCTTT.

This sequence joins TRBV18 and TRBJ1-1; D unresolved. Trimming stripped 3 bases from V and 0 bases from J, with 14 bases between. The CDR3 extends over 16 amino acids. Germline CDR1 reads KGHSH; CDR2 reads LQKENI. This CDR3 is CASSPDNSPLNTEAFF. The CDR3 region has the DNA TGTGCCAGCTCACCCGACAACTCGCCGCTGAACACTGAAGCTTTCTTT.

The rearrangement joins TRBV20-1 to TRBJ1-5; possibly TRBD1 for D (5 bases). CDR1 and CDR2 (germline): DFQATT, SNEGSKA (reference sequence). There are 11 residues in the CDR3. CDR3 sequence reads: CYSGGNQPQHF. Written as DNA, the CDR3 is TGCTACTCGGGGGGCAATCAGCCCCAGCATTTT.

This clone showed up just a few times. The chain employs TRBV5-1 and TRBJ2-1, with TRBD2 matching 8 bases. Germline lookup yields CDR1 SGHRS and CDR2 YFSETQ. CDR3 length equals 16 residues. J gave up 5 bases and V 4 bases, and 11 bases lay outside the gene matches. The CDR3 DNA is TGCGCCAGCAGCCCGGTGAGCGGCGGGGGGAACAATGAGCAGTTCTTC. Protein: CASSPVSGGGNNEQFF.